This T cell receptor beta chain originates from a study of blood T cell repertoires in COVID-19. Study-wide background: Samples of COVID-19 (acute and convalescent) were obtained from the United States, Italy and Spain. T cells, B-cell-depleted T cells, or PBMCs provided the cDNA or gDNA that served as material.

V lost 2 bases to trimming and J lost 0 bases, with 17 bases between them. Germline assignment: CDR1 SNHLY and CDR2 FYNNEI. This CDR3 contains 17 residues. In the original analysis: Amplification from reference gene primers served as the basis for estimated nucleated cell counts. Profiled with immunoSEQ multiplex PCR; TCRdb holds only in-frame clones, not every one. The DNA was the basis for D and trimming; V, J and clone size are from that table. The data contain 120,000 to 150,000 clones, roughly four fifths of them singletons. The sequence came from a human donor with acute or convalescent COVID-19. The donor label of this sample is uncertain. The specimen sequenced was peripheral blood. The chain employs TRBV2 and TRBJ2-7, with D tentatively TRBD1 (6 bases). The CDR3: CASSESWGRPDSYEQYF. CDR3 in DNA: TGTGCCAGCAGTGAAAGTTGGGGGCGCCCTGACTCCTACGAGCAGTACTTC.